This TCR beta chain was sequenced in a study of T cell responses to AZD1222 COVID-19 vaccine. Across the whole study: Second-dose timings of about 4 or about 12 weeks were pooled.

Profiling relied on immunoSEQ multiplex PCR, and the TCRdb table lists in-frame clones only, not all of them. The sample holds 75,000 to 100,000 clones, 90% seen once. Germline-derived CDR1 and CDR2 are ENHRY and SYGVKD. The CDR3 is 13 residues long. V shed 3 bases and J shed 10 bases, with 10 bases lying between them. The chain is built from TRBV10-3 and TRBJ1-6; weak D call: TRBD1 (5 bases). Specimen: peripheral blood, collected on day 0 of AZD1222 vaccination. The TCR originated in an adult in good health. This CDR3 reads CAISEGDVSPLHF. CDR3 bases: TGTGCCATCAGTGAAGGGGATGTCTCACCCCTCCACTTT.